This entry lists 27 T cell receptor beta chains sequenced from one sample in a study of Tregs in tolerant kidney transplant recipients (dated by TCRdb to about 2019). The library was obtained by the immunoSEQ multiplex PCR assay. TCRdb re-hosts the immuneACCESS table, in-frame sequences only. Its copies lack some clones; in the studies checked, an unresolved V gene accounts for under half of them, and the cause for the rest is not known. The sample table contains fewer than 80,000 clones; only one count was recorded for approximately 98% of them. The biggest ten clones account for around 0.3% of the sample. What this sample's time point label stands for: blood sample drawn before combined kidney and bone marrow transplant. This specimen consisted of Tregs from blood, obtained before the transplant. These receptor sequences come from a human donor who received a combined kidney and bone marrow transplant.

The rearrangement joins TRBV19 to TRBJ2-3; a weak D match, TRBD2 (5 bases). The V end lost 6 bases, the J end lost 2 bases, and 6 bases lay between the germline ends. CDR3 size: 12 residues. Germline CDR1 is LNHDA and CDR2 is SQIVND (reference sequence). The CDR3 DNA is TGTGCCAGTAGCGGACTCACAGATACGCAGTATTTT. This gives the protein CASSGLTDTQYF.

The chain couples TRBV5-4 to TRBJ2-1; 13 nucleotides line up with TRBD2. This CDR3 spans 18 amino acids. Germline trimming cut 1 base from V and 3 bases from J; bases unmatched to any gene: 7. The germline CDR1 and CDR2 sequences are SGHNT and YYREEE (reference sequence). The CDR3 loop reads CASSLSLTSGGGYNEQFF. The DNA for the CDR3 is TGTGCCAGCAGCTTGTCTCTAACTAGCGGGGGGGGCTACAATGAGCAGTTCTTC.

The chain links TRBV7-3 to TRBJ1-1; D remains unclear. From germline, CDR1 is SGHTA and CDR2 FQGTGA. The CDR3 is 15 amino acids. Between the trimmed V and J ends, which lost 2 bases and 1 base, there was a span of 11 bases. The CDR3 DNA is TGTGCCAGCAGCTTAGGGCCCTACGGGAACACTGAAGCTTTCTTT. Protein: CASSLGPYGNTEAFF.

The chain links TRBV7-2 to TRBJ1-1; 7 bases are a match to TRBD1. Germline V gene data show CDR1 as SGHTA and CDR2 as FQGNSA. The V and J ends lost 7 bases and 4 bases, in that order; junction bases with no gene match: 9. This CDR3 contains 14 residues. In DNA, the CDR3 is TGTGCCAGCACCTGGACAGGCAGCGCCACTGAAGCTTTCTTT. Protein: CASTWTGSATEAFF.

The chain employs TRBV4-2 and TRBJ1-4; D possibly corresponds to TRBD1 (6 bases). V was cut by 2 bases and J by 6 bases, with 10 bases left in between. Per the germline V gene, CDR1 is LGHNA and CDR2 is YNFKEQ. The CDR3 spans 14 residues. DNA of the CDR3: TGTGCCAGCAGCCAAACACAGGGCTATGAAAAACTGTTTTTT. Its translation: CASSQTQGYEKLFF.

The chain has TRBV7-8 and TRBJ2-5; D is uncertain. Germline lookup yields CDR1 SGHVS and CDR2 FQNEAQ. With 0 bases removed from V and 0 bases from J, the gap between germline ends came to 11 bases. The CDR3 is 16 residues long. Written as DNA, the CDR3 is TGTGCCAGCAGCTTAGCCGTCGGGTCGTACCAAGAGACCCAGTACTTC. It translates to CASSLAVGSYQETQYF.

The genes are TRBV20-1 and TRBJ2-5, with D unresolved. Germline CDR1 is DFQATT and CDR2 is SNEGSKA (reference sequence). The CDR3 covers 11 residues. Between the trimmed V and J ends, which lost 6 bases and 2 bases, there was a span of 7 bases. The CDR3 protein is CSAVSQETQYF. In DNA form, the CDR3 reads TGCAGTGCCGTGTCTCAAGAGACCCAGTACTTC.

The rearrangement uses TRBV1 and TRBJ2-1; the table's D call of TRBD2 was not tested on the DNA. TRBV1 has pseudogene status. The length of the CDR3 is 17 residues. The CDR3 sequence: CTSNQDGLAGGPNEQFF. CDR3 nucleotides: TGCACCAGCAACCAAGACGGACTAGCGGGGGGGCCGAATGAGCAGTTCTTC.

This chain joins TRBV4-2 and TRBJ2-5; 11 bases are a match to TRBD2. CDR3 length: 17 amino acids. Germline values: CDR1 LGHNA, CDR2 YNFKEQ. The ends lost 0 bases at V and 5 bases at J; junction bases unmatched: 8. The chain's CDR3 is CASSQEVSSGGRETQYF. In nucleotides, the CDR3 is TGTGCCAGCAGCCAAGAAGTATCTAGCGGGGGGCGGGAGACCCAGTACTTC.

The rearrangement links TRBV18 to TRBJ2-7; TRBD2 aligns across 7 bases. The CDR3 runs to 15 residues. Germline V gene lookup returns CDR1 KGHSH and CDR2 LQKENI. V lost 6 bases, J lost 5 bases, and 13 bases stayed unmatched. This CDR3 reads CASSLQGGVSHEQYF. For the CDR3, the DNA is TGTGCCAGCTCGCTCCAGGGAGGGGTATCTCACGAGCAGTACTTC.

The chain uses TRBV5-1 and TRBJ2-2; TRBD1 aligns across 8 bases. Germline V gene lookup returns CDR1 SGHRS and CDR2 YFSETQ. The CDR3 sequence is 16 residues long. V shed 0 bases, J shed 4 bases, and the junction held 5 bases outside the gene matches. The CDR3 bases are TGCGCCAGCAGCTTGGGGGACAGGTCCTTCACCGGGGAGCTGTTTTTT. Amino acids: CASSLGDRSFTGELFF.

This sequence joins TRBV7-2 and TRBJ1-5; a weak D match, TRBD1 (5 bases). The V end was cut by 1 base, the J end by 1 base, with 11 bases between. Germline CDR1 is SGHTA and CDR2 is FQGNSA. This CDR3 contains 16 residues. In DNA form, the CDR3 reads TGTGCCAGCAGCTTAGTATCGGGGGGAAGCAATCAGCCCCAGCATTTT. It translates to CASSLVSGGSNQPQHF. The whole variable domain, remainder taken from reference TRBV7-2 and TRBJ1-5, is GAGVSQSPSNKVTEKGKDVELRCDPISGHTALYWYRQSLGQGLEFLIYFQGNSAPDKSGLPSDRFSAERTGGSVSTLTIQRTQQEDSAVYLCASSLVSGGSNQPQHFGDGTRLSIL.

The chain has TRBV5-1 and TRBJ2-3; tentative D call: TRBD2 (6 bases). CDR1 is SGHRS and CDR2 is YFSETQ in the germline V gene. V gave up 0 bases and J gave up 2 bases, with 13 bases separating them. The CDR3 is 16 amino acids. CDR3 sequence (DNA): TGCGCCAGCAGCTTGGCCTTTTCTAGCGACACAGATACGCAGTATTTT. This sequence encodes CASSLAFSSDTDTQYF.

The V and J genes are TRBV9 and TRBJ2-7; a weak D match, TRBD1 (6 bases). Germline CDR1 and CDR2: SGDLS and YYNGEE. V was pared by 3 bases and J by 5 bases, with 15 bases between. This CDR3 region has 14 residues. CDR3 sequence reads: CASSARGFSHEQYF. CDR3 DNA sequence: TGTGCCAGCAGCGCAAGGGGGTTTAGTCACGAGCAGTACTTC. Full variable domain (rest looked up from reference TRBV9 and TRBJ2-7): DSGVTQTPKHLITATGQRVTLRCSPRSGDLSVYWYQQSLDQGLQFLIQYYNGEERAKGNILERFSAQQFPDLHSELNLSSLELGDSALYFCASSARGFSHEQYFGPGTRLTVT.

The table lists this clone with a count of one. This CDR3 is also generated by other DNA sequences in the sample. The chain combines TRBV28 with TRBJ1-5; D is unresolved. The CDR3 totals 14 residues. Trimming removed 3 bases from V and 1 base from J, with 7 bases in between. Germline V CDR1 and CDR2: MDHEN, SYDVKM. CDR3 nucleotide sequence: TGTGCCAGCAGTTTCGGCGGAAGCAATCAGCCCCAGCATTTT. Amino acids: CASSFGGSNQPQHF.

The chain employs TRBV5-4 and TRBJ1-6; tentatively, D is TRBD1 (6 bases). V was shortened by 0 bases and J by 10 bases, with 11 bases between the two germline ends. CDR3 length: 14 amino acids. Per germline, CDR1 SGHNT and CDR2 YYREEE (reference sequence). The CDR3 sequence is CASSLGRGGSPLHF. In DNA form, the CDR3 reads TGTGCCAGCAGCTTGGGAAGGGGGGGCTCACCCCTCCACTTT.

The rearrangement joins TRBV7-9 to TRBJ2-5, with 9 bases fitting TRBD2. The CDR3 extends over 16 amino acids. Germline CDR1 and CDR2: SEHNR and FQNEAQ (reference sequence). The trim removed 5 bases at V and 4 bases at J, leaving 11 bases unmatched. As DNA, the CDR3 is TGTGCCAGCAGCCATAGCGGGGGTGATTTGTCAGAGACCCAGTACTTC. Its translation: CASSHSGGDLSETQYF.

This chain links TRBV19 with TRBJ1-2; TRBD1 agrees at 8 bases. The trim removed 5 bases at V and 8 bases at J, leaving 10 bases unmatched. This CDR3 is built from 14 residues. CDR1 is LNHDA, CDR2 SQIVND, per germline (reference sequence). CDR3 sequence: CASSAMTGAGGYTF. CDR3 nucleotides: TGTGCCAGTAGTGCAATGACAGGGGCTGGAGGCTACACCTTC.

The CDR3 coding sequence is TGTGCCAGCAGGACACCGGGCACAGATACGCAGTATTTT. The encoded protein is CASRTPGTDTQYF. The chain recombines TRBV7-2 with TRBJ2-3; D gene ambiguous. The V end was cut by 6 bases, the J end by 1 base, with 8 bases between. There are 13 residues in the CDR3. CDR1 and CDR2 (germline): SGHTA, FQGNSA.

The chain combines TRBV19 with TRBJ1-4; 9 nucleotides agree with TRBD1. The CDR3 sequence is 15 residues long. The V gene's germline CDR1 is LNHDA and CDR2 SQIVND (reference sequence). The J segment lost 8 bases and the V segment lost 3 bases, leaving 7 bases of the junction unmatched. The CDR3 region is CASSIGDRVGEKLFF. The DNA of the CDR3 is TGTGCCAGTAGTATCGGGGACAGGGTAGGCGAAAAACTGTTTTTT.

The chain uses TRBV5-1 and TRBJ2-3, with 8 bases aligning to TRBD1. V shed 2 bases, J shed 2 bases, and the junction held 10 bases outside the gene matches. The V gene's germline CDR1 is SGHRS and CDR2 YFSETQ. The CDR3 loop spans 17 amino acids. This chain's CDR3 is CASSLGAGGPDTDTQYF. DNA for the CDR3: TGCGCCAGCAGCTTAGGAGCAGGGGGCCCAGACACAGATACGCAGTATTTT.

The chain combines TRBV28 with TRBJ2-7; TRBD1 matches 7 bases. The germline gives CDR1 MDHEN, CDR2 SYDVKM. V gave up 1 base and J gave up 4 bases; unmatched junction bases: 4. CDR3 length equals 14 residues. The CDR3 nucleotides are TGTGCCAGCAGTTTATTGGGGACAGAGTACGAGCAGTACTTC. Its translation: CASSLLGTEYEQYF.

This clone was counted once. This chain joins TRBV5-5 and TRBJ2-1; D is ambiguous. CDR3 length: 13 amino acids. V was shortened by 4 bases and J by 3 bases, with 8 bases between the two germline ends. Germline V gives CDR1 SGHKS, CDR2 YYEKEE (reference sequence). CDR3 bases: TGTGCCAGCAGCCCTGGGCGCTACAATGAGCAGTTCTTC. Protein product: CASSPGRYNEQFF.

V gene TRBV19 combines with J gene TRBJ2-4, with 8 bases that match TRBD1. CDR3 size: 15 residues. V was pared by 10 bases and J by 0 bases, with 8 bases of the junction left unmatched. CDR1 LNHDA and CDR2 SQIVND come from the germline V gene (reference sequence). The CDR3 loop reads CATRQGAIAKNIQYF. In DNA form, the CDR3 reads TGTGCCACCCGTCAGGGGGCGATAGCCAAAAACATTCAGTACTTC.

The chain employs TRBV10-2 and TRBJ2-7; 9 positions agree with TRBD2. Germline V gene data show CDR1 as WSHSY and CDR2 as SAAADI. CDR3 length: 17 residues. Unmatched junction bases numbered 17, after V lost 6 bases and J lost 5 bases. The CDR3 sequence: CASRLSWLKLAGNEQYF. The CDR3 DNA sequence: TGCGCCAGCAGACTAAGTTGGCTTAAGCTAGCGGGAAACGAGCAGTACTTC.

This rearrangement joins TRBV4-2 to TRBJ2-5; 9 bases line up with TRBD2. V trimming: 3 bases; J trimming: 5 bases; junction bases outside the gene matches: 7. CDR1 and CDR2 from the germline V gene are LGHNA and YNFKEQ. The CDR3 runs to 15 residues. CDR3 DNA: TGTGCCAGCAGCCACCCCCACCTAGCGGGGGAGACCCAGTACTTC. Protein product: CASSHPHLAGETQYF.

This sequence joins TRBV7-9 and TRBJ1-4, with a weak D call TRBD1 (5 bases). V lost 7 bases and J lost 12, with 15 bases in between. Germline-derived CDR1 and CDR2 are SEHNR and FQNEAQ (reference sequence). This CDR3 is built from 12 residues. In DNA form, the CDR3 reads TGTGCCAGCACCCCCGGGGGAGGGGAACTGTTTTTT. Translating gives CASTPGGGELFF.